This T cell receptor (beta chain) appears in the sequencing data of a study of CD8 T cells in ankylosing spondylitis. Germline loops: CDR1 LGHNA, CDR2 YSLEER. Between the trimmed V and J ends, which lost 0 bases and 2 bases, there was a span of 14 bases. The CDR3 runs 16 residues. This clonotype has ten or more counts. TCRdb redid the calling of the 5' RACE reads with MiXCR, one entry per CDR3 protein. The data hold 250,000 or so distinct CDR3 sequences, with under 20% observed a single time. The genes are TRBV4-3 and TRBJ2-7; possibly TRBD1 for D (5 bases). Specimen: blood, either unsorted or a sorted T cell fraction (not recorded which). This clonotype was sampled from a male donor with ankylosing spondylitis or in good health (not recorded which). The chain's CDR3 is CASSQDRTQSPYEQYF. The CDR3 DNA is TGCGCCAGCAGCCAAGACAGGACACAAAGTCCCTACGAGCAGTACTTC.